These 21 T cell receptor beta chains share one sample of origin, sequenced in a study of metastatic and nonmetastatic thyroid tumors. Patients had received no treatment of any kind before thyroid surgery. With MiXCR, TCRdb called clones anew from the PCR reads. This sample has approximately 14,000 clones; approximately 12% occur once, and the top ten carry 13% to 15%. The sequenced sample was blood. Receptors originate from a female donor with papillary thyroid cancer or a benign thyroid nodule (not recorded which). Some clones in this sample may be carry-over from other donors' samples.

The chain combines TRBV11-1 with TRBJ1-6; D might be TRBD1 (5 bases). The germline gives CDR1 SGHAT, CDR2 FQDESV (reference sequence). Trimming left V 2 bases short and J 8 bases short, with 16 bases between. This CDR3 is 16 amino acids long. In nucleotides, the CDR3 is TGTGCCAGCAGCTTATCAGGGCCTGGGGTTGATTCACCCCTCCACTTT. Encoded protein: CASSLSGPGVDSPLHF.

In this sample, this clone turned up many times. J is TRBJ1-2 and V is TRBV7-6; possibly TRBD1 for D (5 bases). Germline V gene data show CDR1 as SGHVS and CDR2 as FNYEAQ. CDR3 length: 14 residues. The V end was cut by 5 bases, the J end by 7 bases, with 17 bases between. Written as DNA, the CDR3 is TGTGCCAGCAGCCCTAGTCAGGGCGTAGGTGGCTACACCTTC. Translation: CASSPSQGVGGYTF.

This clone ranks as medium-sized (0.01 to 0.1%). The chain combines TRBV9 with TRBJ1-5; TRBD1 aligns across 7 bases. With 3 bases clipped from V and 5 bases from J, the junction kept 8 bases outside the gene matches. Germline CDR1 is SGDLS and CDR2 is YYNGEE. The CDR3 runs 15 residues. The CDR3 nucleotides are TGTGCCAGCAGCGAGGCGACAGGGAGAGATCAGCCCCAGCATTTT. Its translation: CASSEATGRDQPQHF.

This clone ranks as large (0.1 to 1%). The V and J genes are TRBV3-1 and TRBJ2-1; tentative D call: TRBD2 (6 bases). This CDR3 has 16 amino acids. In germline, CDR1 is LGHDT, CDR2 YNNKEL (reference sequence). V dropped 4 bases and J dropped 4 bases, with 17 bases sitting between them. DNA of the CDR3: TGTGCCAGCAGCCCCGCTAGCGAAATCAAGTACAATGAGCAGTTCTTC. Its translation is CASSPASEIKYNEQFF.

This clone appeared a single time. A read error may explain this, as a much larger clone is one base away. Other DNA sequences from this sample encode an identical CDR3 as well. The V and J genes are TRBV5-4 and TRBJ1-4; TRBD1 agrees at 8 bases. CDR1 SGHNT and CDR2 YYREEE come from the germline V gene (reference sequence). CDR3 size: 14 residues. The chain's CDR3 is CASSLGDRNEKLFF. Written as DNA, the CDR3 is TGTGCCAGCAGTTTGGGGGACAGGAATGAAAAACTGTTTTTT.

This clone is medium-sized. The J gene is TRBJ1-3, the V gene TRBV12-3 or TRBV12-4; D unresolved. Trimming removed 7 bases from V and 4 bases from J, with 17 bases in between. The CDR3 is 15 amino acids. Here the CDR3 reads CASTTDGLAGNTIYF. The CDR3 DNA reads TGTGCCAGCACCACGGACGGCCTTGCCGGAAACACCATATATTTT.

Ten or more counts support this clone. The rearrangement links TRBV7-8 to TRBJ2-7; D may be TRBD1 (5 bases). The CDR3 runs to 14 residues. CDR1 and CDR2 from the germline V gene are SGHVS and FQNEAQ. V lost 5 bases and J lost 2, with 13 bases in between. CDR3 DNA: TGTGCCAGCAGCCCCAGCACAGGAACCTACGAGCAGTACTTC. It codes for CASSPSTGTYEQYF.

This clone was observed a handful of times. At one end, the junction sequence differs from germline, possibly due to a read error. The chain carries TRBV2 and TRBJ2-3; D might be TRBD1 or TRBD2, each matching 5 bases. The V gene's germline CDR1 is SNHLY and CDR2 FYNNEI. The CDR3 totals 14 residues. The CDR3, as DNA: TGTACCAGCAGGGCACCGGGGCCCACAGATACTCAGTATTTT. Encoded protein: CTSRAPGPTDTQYF.

The chain joins TRBV20-1 to TRBJ2-1; 8 bases fit TRBD1. This CDR3 has 16 residues. Germline trimming cut 0 bases from V and 7 bases from J; bases unmatched to any gene: 11. Germline V gene lookup returns CDR1 DFQATT and CDR2 SNEGSKA (reference sequence). CDR3 loop: CSARDGGQGLLNEQFF. The CDR3 bases are TGCAGTGCTAGAGATGGAGGACAGGGATTGCTAAATGAGCAGTTCTTC.

The sample holds many counts of this clone. The J gene is TRBJ1-5, the V gene TRBV7-6; D unresolved. The CDR3 runs 13 residues. V lost 1 base and J lost 6, with 7 bases in between. Germline CDR1 SGHVS, CDR2 FNYEAQ. CDR3 loop: CASSLGPGQPQHF. CDR3 nucleotides: TGTGCCAGCAGCTTAGGCCCAGGTCAGCCCCAGCATTTT.

Points on this clone: A junction end diverges from the germline sequence, so it may reflect a read error. The V gene is TRBV7-3, the J gene TRBJ2-5, with D tentatively TRBD1 or TRBD2 (6 bases each). There are 14 residues in the CDR3. The germline V gene has CDR1 SGHTA and CDR2 FQGTGA. The CDR3 region is CASRLGGHQGTQYF. CDR3 DNA sequence: TGTGCCAGCAGATTAGGGGGGCACCAAGGGACCCAGTACTTC. Together with reference TRBV7-3 and TRBJ2-5, the CDR3 gives the full variable domain: GAGVSQTPSNKVTEKGKYVELRCDPISGHTALYWYRQSLGQGPEFLIYFQGTGAADDSGLPNDRFFAVRPEGSVSTLKIQRTERGDSAVYLCASRLGGHQGTQYFGPGTRLLVL.

V usage is TRBV7-8 and J usage is TRBJ1-6, with TRBD1 as a possible D gene (5 bases). Per the germline V gene, CDR1 is SGHVS and CDR2 is FQNEAQ. Trimming took 4 bases from V and 5 from J, leaving 18 bases between them. The CDR3 runs to 17 residues. This chain's CDR3 is CASSSTGERVHNSPLHF. DNA for the CDR3: TGTGCCAGCAGCTCCACGGGGGAAAGGGTCCATAATTCACCCCTCCACTTT.

V gene TRBV5-1 combines with J gene TRBJ2-5; the D gene could be TRBD1 or TRBD2 (5 bases each). Germline V gene sequence: CDR1 SGHRS, CDR2 YFSETQ. There are 15 residues in the CDR3. Trimming stripped 2 bases from V and 3 bases from J, with 14 bases between. CDR3 in amino acids: CASSLGEGPKETQYF. The DNA of the CDR3 is TGCGCCAGCAGCTTAGGAGAGGGACCCAAAGAGACCCAGTACTTC.

Comments on this clone: A read error may explain this, as a much larger clone is one base away. Other DNA sequences in this specimen translate into the identical CDR3. The chain is built from TRBV18 and TRBJ2-1; D may be TRBD2 (6 bases). This CDR3 spans 14 amino acids. Germline-derived CDR1 and CDR2 are KGHSH and LQKENI. The V end lost 0 bases, the J end lost 12 bases, and 15 bases lay between the germline ends. The DNA for the CDR3 is TGTGCCAGCTCACCACCCAACACGGGAGAGTGGCAGTTCTTC. Amino acids: CASSPPNTGEWQFF.

There are many counts of this clone. The rearrangement joins TRBV11-2 to TRBJ1-4; TRBD1 matches 10 bases. CDR1 and CDR2 from the germline V gene are SGHAT and FQNNGV. V trimming: 1 base; J trimming: 8 bases; junction bases outside the gene matches: 7. The CDR3 spans 16 residues. CDR3 DNA sequence: TGTGCCAGCAGCTTAGGGGACAGGGGTGGGGAAGAAAAACTGTTTTTT. It is translated as CASSLGDRGGEEKLFF.

The sample holds many counts of this clone. This rearrangement joins TRBV3-1 to TRBJ1-4; D is possibly TRBD1 (5 bases). The V end was cut by 3 bases, the J end by 12 bases, with 11 bases between. CDR3 length: 12 residues. From germline, CDR1 is LGHDT and CDR2 YNNKEL (reference sequence). The CDR3 here is CASSHDSRELFF. The CDR3 DNA sequence: TGTGCCAGCAGCCACGACAGTCGAGAACTGTTTTTT.

This clone is categorized as medium-sized (0.01 to 0.1%). The chain uses TRBV28 and TRBJ1-1; 8 bases map to TRBD1. Losses at the gene ends were 4 bases for V and 5 bases for J; bases not matched to a gene: 9. CDR1 is MDHEN, CDR2 SYDVKM, per germline. The CDR3 length is 15 residues. The CDR3 DNA reads TGTGCCAGCAGTTCATCCGGGACAGGTTGGACTGAAGCTTTCTTT. This translates into CASSSSGTGWTEAFF.

The V gene is TRBV27, the J gene TRBJ1-5, with D unresolved. Germline loops: CDR1 MNHEY, CDR2 SMNVEV (reference sequence). CDR3 size: 15 residues. V was shortened by 4 bases and J by 11 bases, with 21 bases between the two germline ends. The CDR3, as DNA: TGTGCCAGCAGTTCTACACGACACCCCTGGGAGGCCCAGCATTTT. Its translation: CASSSTRHPWEAQHF.

Relative to its sample, this clone is medium-sized (0.01 to 0.1%). The chain joins TRBV6-1 to TRBJ1-2, with 7 bases identical to TRBD1. The J segment lost 7 bases and the V segment lost 5 bases, leaving 10 bases of the junction unmatched. Germline lookup yields CDR1 MNHNS and CDR2 SASEGT. The length of the CDR3 is 14 residues. The CDR3: CASSYEGAVGGYTF. Written as DNA, the CDR3 is TGTGCCAGCAGTTATGAGGGGGCGGTGGGTGGCTACACCTTC.

This clone has a count of ten or more. CDR3 sequence: CSARLRSGNTQYF. As DNA, the CDR3 is TGCAGTGCTAGACTCCGGTCGGGGAATACGCAGTATTTT. The chain couples TRBV20-1 to TRBJ2-3, with D possibly TRBD2 on 5 matching bases. V dropped 2 bases and J dropped 7 bases, with 13 bases sitting between them. Germline assignment: CDR1 DFQATT and CDR2 SNEGSKA (reference sequence). This CDR3 is 13 amino acids long.

On this clone: With a much larger clone just one base away, this may be a read error. Other DNA sequences in this specimen translate into the identical CDR3. The J gene is TRBJ1-2, the V gene TRBV12-3 or TRBV12-4, with D unclear. V dropped 8 bases and J dropped 5 bases, with 12 bases sitting between them. This CDR3 region has 12 residues. This CDR3 is CASGSVTYGYTF. The CDR3 region has the DNA TGTGCCAGCGGATCTGTGACATATGGCTACACCTTC.